This TCR beta chain was found in a study of blood T cell repertoires in COVID-19. About the research overall: Whether acute or convalescent, the COVID-19 samples came from the United States, Italy and Spain. Sources were T cells, B-cell-depleted T cells, or PBMCs; the material itself was cDNA or gDNA.

The CDR3 loop spans 14 amino acids. Looked up from germline, CDR1 is ENHRY and CDR2 is SYGVKD. The germline V and J ends were trimmed by 6 bases and 5 bases, with 16 bases remaining between them. Study processing details: Amplification with reference gene primers provided the estimates of nucleated cell counts. Clones were read by immunoSEQ multiplex PCR, and TCRdb kept only the in-frame ones, dropping some. V and J calls and clone size come straight from that table; D and trimming were deduced from the DNA. The sample lists hundreds of thousands of clones; over 70% were seen once. This clone has just a few counts.

The TCR sequence derives from a woman over 75 with acute or convalescent COVID-19. Sequenced material: peripheral blood. The chain has TRBV10-3 and TRBJ1-1; D unclear. The CDR3 loop is CAISLGGIRTEAFF. The CDR3 bases are TGTGCCATCAGCCTAGGCGGTATCCGGACTGAAGCTTTCTTT.